Sequencing of this T cell receptor (beta chain) was carried out in a study of T cell responses to AZD1222 COVID-19 vaccine. At the level of the study: Second-dose intervals of approximately 4 or approximately 12 weeks were pooled.

This table comes from immunoSEQ multiplex PCR, and its TCRdb copy is limited to in-frame clones, with some not included. There are about 110,000 clones in the sample; roughly 88% occur only once, and around 5.1% lies in the top ten. A word on this clone: Its antigen is as yet unknown.

Study results and caveats: Two AZD1222 administrations were followed by greater Spike-specific TCR breadth and depth.

The sequence was obtained from an adult in good health. Material: peripheral blood, obtained on day 0 of AZD1222 vaccination.

The CDR3 spells CASSYRDRPTDTQYF. The CDR3 nucleotides are TGTGCCAGCAGTTACAGGGACAGGCCCACAGATACGCAGTATTTT. The chain carries TRBV6-5 and TRBJ2-3; 8 positions agree with TRBD1. J was trimmed by 2 bases and V by 2 bases; bases with no gene match: 3. Per germline, CDR1 MNHEY and CDR2 SVGAGI. The length of the CDR3 is 15 residues.